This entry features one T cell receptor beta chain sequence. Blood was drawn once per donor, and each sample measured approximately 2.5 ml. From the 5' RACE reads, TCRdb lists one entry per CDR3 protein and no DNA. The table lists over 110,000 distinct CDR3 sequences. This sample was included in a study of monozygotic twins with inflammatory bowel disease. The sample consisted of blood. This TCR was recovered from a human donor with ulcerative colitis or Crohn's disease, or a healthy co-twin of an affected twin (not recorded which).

The CDR3 sequence: CASRPPGSTNTGELFF. The genes are TRBV14 and TRBJ2-2; the D call of TRBD2 rests on TCRdb alone, since no DNA is present to check it. This CDR3 is 16 amino acids long. Germline loops: CDR1 SGHDN, CDR2 FVKESK.